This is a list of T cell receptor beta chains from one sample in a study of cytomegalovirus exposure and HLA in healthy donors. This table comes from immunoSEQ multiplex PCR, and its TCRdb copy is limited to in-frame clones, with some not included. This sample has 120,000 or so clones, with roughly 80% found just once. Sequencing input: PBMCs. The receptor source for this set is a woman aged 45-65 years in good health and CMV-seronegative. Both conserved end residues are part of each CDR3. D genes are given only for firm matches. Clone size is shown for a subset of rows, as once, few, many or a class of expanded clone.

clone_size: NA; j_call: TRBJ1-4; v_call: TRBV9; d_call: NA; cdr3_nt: TGTGCCAGCAGCGTAGGCGGGGGTAATGAAAAACTGTTTTTT; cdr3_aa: CASSVGGGNEKLFF
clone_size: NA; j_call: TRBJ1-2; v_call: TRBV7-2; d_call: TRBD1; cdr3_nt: TGTGCCAGCAGCTTGGGACAGAACTATGGCTACACCTTC; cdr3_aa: CASSLGQNYGYTF
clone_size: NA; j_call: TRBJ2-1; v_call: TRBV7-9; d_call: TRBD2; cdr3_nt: TGTGCCAGCAGCTTAGCTACGGGAGGGTCGTACAATGAGCAGTTCTTC; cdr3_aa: CASSLATGGSYNEQFF
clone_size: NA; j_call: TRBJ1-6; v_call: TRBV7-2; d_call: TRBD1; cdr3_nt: TGTGCCAGCAGCCAAACCGGGACAGGGGTCCACTTT; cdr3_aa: CASSQTGTGVHF
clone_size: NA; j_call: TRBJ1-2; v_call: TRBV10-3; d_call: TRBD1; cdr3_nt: TGTGCCACCTACCGGGACAGGGGTGACTATGGCTACACCTTC; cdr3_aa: CATYRDRGDYGYTF
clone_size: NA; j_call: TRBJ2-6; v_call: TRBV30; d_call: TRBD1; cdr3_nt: TGTGCCTGGAGTTTTGGGGGGACAGGTTCCCTCTCTGGGGCCAACGTCCTGACTTTC; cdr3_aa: CAWSFGGTGSLSGANVLTF
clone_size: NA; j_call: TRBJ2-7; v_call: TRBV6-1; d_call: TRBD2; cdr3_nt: TGTGCCACTAGCGGGGAAACCTACGAGCAGTACTTC; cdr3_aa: CATSGETYEQYF
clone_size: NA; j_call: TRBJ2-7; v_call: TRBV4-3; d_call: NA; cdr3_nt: TGCGCCAGCAGCCAAGGATGGCAGGGAAGGTCCGAGCAGTACTTC; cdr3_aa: CASSQGWQGRSEQYF
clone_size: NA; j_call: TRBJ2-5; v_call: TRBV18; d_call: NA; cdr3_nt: TGTGCCAGCTCACCAAGGGGGACCGCCGAAGAGCAGTACTTC; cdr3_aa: CASSPRGTAEEQYF
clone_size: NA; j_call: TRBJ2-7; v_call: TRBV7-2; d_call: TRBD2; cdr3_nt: TGTGCCAGCAGCTTACTAGCGGGAGGAACCTACGAGCAGTACTTC; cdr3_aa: CASSLLAGGTYEQYF
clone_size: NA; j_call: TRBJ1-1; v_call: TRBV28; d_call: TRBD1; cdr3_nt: TGTGCCAGCAGTACAGGGGCTGCGAACACTGAAGCTTTCTTT; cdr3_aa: CASSTGAANTEAFF
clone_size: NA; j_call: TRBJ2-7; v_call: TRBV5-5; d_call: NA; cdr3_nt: TGTGCCAGCAGCTTTGGGGGCACCTCTACCTACGAGCAGTACTTC; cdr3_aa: CASSFGGTSTYEQYF
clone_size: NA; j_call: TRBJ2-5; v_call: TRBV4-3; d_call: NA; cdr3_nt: TGCGCCAGCAGCCAAGATTACGGGCAGGGGGAGACCCAGTACTTC; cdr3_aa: CASSQDYGQGETQYF
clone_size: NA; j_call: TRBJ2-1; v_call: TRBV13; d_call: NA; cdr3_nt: TGTGCCAGCAGCCCCCGGGGAGCGGCCCCTAGGAATGAGCAGTTCTTC; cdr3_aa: CASSPRGAAPRNEQFF
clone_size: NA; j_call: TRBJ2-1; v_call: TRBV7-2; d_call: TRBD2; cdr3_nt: TGTGCCAGCAGCCTGCTTGGTAGCGGGACTGGGGCGGAGCAGTTCTTC; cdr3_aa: CASSLLGSGTGAEQFF
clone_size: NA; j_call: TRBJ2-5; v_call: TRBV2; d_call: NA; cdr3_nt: TGTGCCAGCACCCTCCAGCGGACCGTAGAGACCCAGTACTTC; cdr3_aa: CASTLQRTVETQYF
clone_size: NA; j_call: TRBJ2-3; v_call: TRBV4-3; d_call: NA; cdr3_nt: TGCGCCAGCAGCCAAGTTGGGGGGTTCACAGATACGCAGTATTTT; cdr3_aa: CASSQVGGFTDTQYF
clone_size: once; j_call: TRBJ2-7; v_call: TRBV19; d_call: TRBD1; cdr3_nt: TGTGCCAGTAGTATCGACAGGGGGAGCTACGAGCAGTACTTC; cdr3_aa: CASSIDRGSYEQYF
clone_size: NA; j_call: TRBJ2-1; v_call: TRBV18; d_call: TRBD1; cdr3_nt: TGTGCCAGCTCACCACGTGCGGTGAGGCGGACAGGGGAGGATGAGCAGTTCTTC; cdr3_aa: CASSPRAVRRTGEDEQFF
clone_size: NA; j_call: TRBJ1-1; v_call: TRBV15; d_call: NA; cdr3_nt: TGTGCCACCAGCAGTCCCTACAGGGACGATCGATTCTTT; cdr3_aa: CATSSPYRDDRFF
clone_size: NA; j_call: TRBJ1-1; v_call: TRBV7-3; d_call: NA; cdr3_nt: TGTGCCAGCAGCCAAAGGAGGGAGGACACTGAAGCTTTCTTT; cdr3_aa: CASSQRREDTEAFF
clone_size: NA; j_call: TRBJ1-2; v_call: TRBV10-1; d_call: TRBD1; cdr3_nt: TGCGCCAGCAGCGCTGACAGGGCAGGACACGGCTACACCTTC; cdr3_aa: CASSADRAGHGYTF
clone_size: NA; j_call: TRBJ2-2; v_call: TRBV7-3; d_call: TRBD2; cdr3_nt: TGTGCCAGCAGCGGCCGGACTAGCGGGAACACCGGGGAGCTGTTTTTT; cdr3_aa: CASSGRTSGNTGELFF
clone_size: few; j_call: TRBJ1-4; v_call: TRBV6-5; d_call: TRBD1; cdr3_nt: TGTGCCAGCATCGCAGGGACAGGAGCTAATGAAAAACTGTTTTTT; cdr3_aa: CASIAGTGANEKLFF
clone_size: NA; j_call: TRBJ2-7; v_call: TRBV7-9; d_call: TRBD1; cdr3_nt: TGTTCCAGCAGCTTTTCTGACAGGGCGCACCACGAGCAGTACTTC; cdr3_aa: CSSSFSDRAHHEQYF
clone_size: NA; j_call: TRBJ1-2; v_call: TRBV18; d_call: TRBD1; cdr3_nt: TGTGCCAGCTCACTTTTTGGACAGGAAGCCTATGGCTACACCTTC; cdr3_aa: CASSLFGQEAYGYTF
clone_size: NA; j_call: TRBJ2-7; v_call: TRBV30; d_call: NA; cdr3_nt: TGTGCCTGGAGTATGCAGGGGCGCAGGGAGCAGTACTTC; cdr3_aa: CAWSMQGRREQYF
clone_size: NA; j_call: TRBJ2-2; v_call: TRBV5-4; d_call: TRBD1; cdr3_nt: TGTGCCAGCAGCTTATCAGGGGGATTGAACACCGGGGAGCTGTTTTTT; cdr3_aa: CASSLSGGLNTGELFF
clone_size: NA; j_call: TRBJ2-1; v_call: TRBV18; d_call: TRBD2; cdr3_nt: TGTGCCAGCTCACCACGTTCGTCCGGGAGGGAACGGAATGAGCAGTTCTTC; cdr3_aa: CASSPRSSGRERNEQFF
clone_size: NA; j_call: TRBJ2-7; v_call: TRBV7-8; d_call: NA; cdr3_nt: TGTGCCAGCAGCTTTCCGACTAACCCCAGCTCCTACGAGCAGTACTTC; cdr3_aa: CASSFPTNPSSYEQYF
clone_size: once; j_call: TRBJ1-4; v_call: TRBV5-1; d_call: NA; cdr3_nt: TGCGCCAGCAGGAGGGAAGAAAAACTGTTTTTT; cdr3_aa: CASRREEKLFF
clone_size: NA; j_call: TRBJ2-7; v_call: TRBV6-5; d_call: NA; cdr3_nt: TGTGCCAGCAGTTACTCGTTTGGGGGCGGAGCCTACGAGCAGTACTTC; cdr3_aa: CASSYSFGGGAYEQYF
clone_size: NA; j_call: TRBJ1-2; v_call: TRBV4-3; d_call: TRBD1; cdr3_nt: TGCGCCAGCAGCCATCCTCTCGATCCAGGGGGAGGCTACACCTTC; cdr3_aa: CASSHPLDPGGGYTF
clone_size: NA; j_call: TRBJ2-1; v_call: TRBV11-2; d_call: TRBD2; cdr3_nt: TGTGCCAGCAGCTTATCCGGGACTATCGAGCAGTTCTTC; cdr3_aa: CASSLSGTIEQFF
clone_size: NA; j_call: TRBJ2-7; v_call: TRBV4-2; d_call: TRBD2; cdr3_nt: TGTGCCAGCAGCCAAGTACGGGTTGAACTAGCGGGAGTCTGGGAGCAGTACTTC; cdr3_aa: CASSQVRVELAGVWEQYF
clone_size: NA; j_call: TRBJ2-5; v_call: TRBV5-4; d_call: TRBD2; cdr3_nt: TGTGCCAGCAGCTCCGTAGCGGGAGAAGAGACCCAGTACTTC; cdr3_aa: CASSSVAGEETQYF
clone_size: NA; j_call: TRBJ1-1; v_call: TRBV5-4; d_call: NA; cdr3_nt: TGTGCCAGCAGCGTGACACCGAACACTGAAGCTTTCTTT; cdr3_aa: CASSVTPNTEAFF
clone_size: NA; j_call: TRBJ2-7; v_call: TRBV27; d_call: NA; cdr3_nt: TGTGCCAGCAGTACAGGGATACGGCCCTACGAGCAGTACTTC; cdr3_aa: CASSTGIRPYEQYF
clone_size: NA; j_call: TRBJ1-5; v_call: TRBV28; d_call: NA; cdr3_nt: TGTGCCAGCAGTTTGGTGGGCCAGCCCCAGCATTTT; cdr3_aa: CASSLVGQPQHF
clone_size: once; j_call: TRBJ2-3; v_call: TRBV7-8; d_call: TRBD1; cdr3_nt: TGTGCCAGCAGCCAGGGGGTATTGGGCACAGATACGCAGTATTTT; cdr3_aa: CASSQGVLGTDTQYF
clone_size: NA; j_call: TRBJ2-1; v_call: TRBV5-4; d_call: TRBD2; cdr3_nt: TGTGCCAGCAGCGGGGGAGACGTAGCGGGAGCCCCCTACAATGAGCAGTTCTTC; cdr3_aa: CASSGGDVAGAPYNEQFF
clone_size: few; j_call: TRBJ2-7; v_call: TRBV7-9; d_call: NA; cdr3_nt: TGTTCCAGCAGAAGTGGACAAGCCTACGAGCAGTACTTC; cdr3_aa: CSSRSGQAYEQYF
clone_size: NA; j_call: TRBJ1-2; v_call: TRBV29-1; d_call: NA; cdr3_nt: TGCAGCGTTGACACAGGGTGGGAGGGTGATGGCTACACCTTC; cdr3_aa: CSVDTGWEGDGYTF
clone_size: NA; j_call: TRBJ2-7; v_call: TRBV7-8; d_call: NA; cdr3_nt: TGTGCCAGCAGCTTAGTAGCCCGCTACGAGCAGTACTTC; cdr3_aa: CASSLVARYEQYF
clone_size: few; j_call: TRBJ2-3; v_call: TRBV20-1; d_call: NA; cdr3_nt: TGCAGTGCACCCTCGGGGGATACGCAGTATTTT; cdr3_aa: CSAPSGDTQYF
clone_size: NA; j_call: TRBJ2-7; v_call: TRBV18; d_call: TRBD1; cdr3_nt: TGTGCCAGCTCAGCCACCGGGACAGGGGTCCCCTACGAGCAGTACTTC; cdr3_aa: CASSATGTGVPYEQYF
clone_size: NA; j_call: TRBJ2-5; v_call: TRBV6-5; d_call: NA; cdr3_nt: TGTGCCAGCAGTACCCCCAGGGGCCAAGAGACCCAGTACTTC; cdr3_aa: CASSTPRGQETQYF
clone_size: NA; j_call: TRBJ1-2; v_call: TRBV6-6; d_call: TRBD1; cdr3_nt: TGTGCCAGCAGCCATGGAGACAGGGTAGCTTATAGTGGCTACACCTTC; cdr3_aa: CASSHGDRVAYSGYTF
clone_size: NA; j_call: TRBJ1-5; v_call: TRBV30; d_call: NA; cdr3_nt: TGTGCCTGGAGTAGGGGTGGGGGGTATCAGCCCCAGCATTTT; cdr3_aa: CAWSRGGGYQPQHF
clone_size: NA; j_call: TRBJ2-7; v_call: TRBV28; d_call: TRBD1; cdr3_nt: TGTGCCAGCGTGAGGACAGGAACCTACGAGCAGTACTTC; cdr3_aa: CASVRTGTYEQYF
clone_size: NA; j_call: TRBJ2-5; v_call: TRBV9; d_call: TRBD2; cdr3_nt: TGTGCCAGCAGCGTAGCGGGAGGGTCTTGGGAGACCCAGTACTTC; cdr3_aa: CASSVAGGSWETQYF
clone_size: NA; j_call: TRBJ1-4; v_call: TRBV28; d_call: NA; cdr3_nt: TGTGCCAGCAGCCCCGTAGAGGGGGTACGGGAAAAACTGTTTTTT; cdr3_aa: CASSPVEGVREKLFF
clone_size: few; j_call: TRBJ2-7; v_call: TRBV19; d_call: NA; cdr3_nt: TGTGCCAGTAGTACGTCAGGAGGTTACGAGCAGTACTTC; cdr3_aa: CASSTSGGYEQYF
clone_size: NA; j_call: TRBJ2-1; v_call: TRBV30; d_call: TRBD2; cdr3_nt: TGTGCCTGGAGGTCTAGCGGGATAGGGCAGTTCTTC; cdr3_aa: CAWRSSGIGQFF